This T cell receptor beta chain is from a study of graft-versus-host responses after intestinal transplantation. Profiling relied on immunoSEQ multiplex PCR, and the TCRdb table lists in-frame clones only, not all of them. The sample contains roughly 120,000 clones, 90% of which appear only once. The CDR3 runs 15 residues. Deletions cut 7 bases from V and 0 bases from J, with 12 bases between. Per the germline V gene, CDR1 is SEHNR and CDR2 is FQNEAQ (reference sequence). General study results and limits: HvG clone declines early post-transplant were associated with peak circulating GvH levels. Recipient marrow held GvH clones, some first seen in ileum or blood.

About this clone: The antigen is unknown.

This TCR was sampled from a human donor who received an intestinal transplant. The source was unstimulated CD4+ T cells sorted from spleen or lymph node cells, collected before intestinal transplant. The V call is TRBV7-9, the J call TRBJ1-4; no reliable D call. This CDR3 is CASTQRGATNEKLFF. CDR3 sequence (DNA): TGTGCCAGCACCCAACGAGGTGCAACTAATGAAAAACTGTTTTTT.